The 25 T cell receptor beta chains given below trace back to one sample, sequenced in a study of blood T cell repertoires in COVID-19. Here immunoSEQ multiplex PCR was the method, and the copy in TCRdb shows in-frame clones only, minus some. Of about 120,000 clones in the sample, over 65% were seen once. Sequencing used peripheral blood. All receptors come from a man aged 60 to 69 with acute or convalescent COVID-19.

This chain's CDR3 is CSALRDKFDGYTF. CDR3 coding DNA: TGCAGCGCCCTACGGGACAAGTTTGATGGCTACACCTTC. V usage is TRBV29-1 and J usage is TRBJ1-2; the D gene is possibly TRBD1 (6 bases). Germline CDR1 and CDR2: SQVTM and ANQGSEA. The CDR3 has 13 amino acids. Trimming cost V 7 bases and J 6 bases, with 18 bases left between them. Drawing the rest from reference TRBV29-1 and TRBJ1-2, the complete variable domain is SAVISQKPSRDICQRGTSLTIQCQVDSQVTMMFWYRQQPGQSLTLIATANQGSEATYESGFVIDKFPISRPNLTFSTLTVSNMSPEDSSIYLCSALRDKFDGYTFGSGTRLTVV.

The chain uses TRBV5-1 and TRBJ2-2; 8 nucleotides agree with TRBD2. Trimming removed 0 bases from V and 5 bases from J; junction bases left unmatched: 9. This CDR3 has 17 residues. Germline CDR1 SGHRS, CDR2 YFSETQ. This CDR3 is CASSLATSGLRTGELFF. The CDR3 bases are TGCGCCAGCAGCTTGGCCACTAGCGGCCTGAGGACCGGGGAGCTGTTTTTT.

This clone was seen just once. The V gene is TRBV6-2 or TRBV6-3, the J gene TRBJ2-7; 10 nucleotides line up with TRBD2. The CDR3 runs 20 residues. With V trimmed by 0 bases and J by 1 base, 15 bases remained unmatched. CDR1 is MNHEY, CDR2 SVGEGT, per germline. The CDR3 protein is CASSYSRVKAGGPKSYEQYF. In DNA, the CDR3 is TGTGCCAGCAGTTACTCGAGGGTGAAAGCGGGAGGGCCGAAGTCCTACGAGCAGTACTTC.

In DNA, the CDR3 is TGCGCCAGCAGCGCGGGACTGAGGAACACTGAAGCTTTCTTT. This codes for CASSAGLRNTEAFF. The chain carries TRBV5-1 and TRBJ1-1, with D possibly being TRBD1 (5 bases). Germline-derived CDR1 and CDR2 are SGHRS and YFSETQ. This CDR3 comprises 14 residues. Trimming left V 4 bases short and J 1 base short, with 11 bases between.

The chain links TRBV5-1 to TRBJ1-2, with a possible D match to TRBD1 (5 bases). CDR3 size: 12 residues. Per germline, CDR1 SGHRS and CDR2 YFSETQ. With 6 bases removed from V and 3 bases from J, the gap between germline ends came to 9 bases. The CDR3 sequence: CASKGVDYGYTF. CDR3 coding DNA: TGCGCCAGCAAAGGGGTGGACTATGGCTACACCTTC.

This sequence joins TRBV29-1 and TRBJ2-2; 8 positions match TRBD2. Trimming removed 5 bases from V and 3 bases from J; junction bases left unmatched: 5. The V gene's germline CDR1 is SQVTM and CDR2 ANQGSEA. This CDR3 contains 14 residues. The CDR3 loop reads CSVSGSTHTGELFF. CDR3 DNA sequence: TGCAGCGTTAGCGGGAGTACCCACACCGGGGAGCTGTTTTTT.

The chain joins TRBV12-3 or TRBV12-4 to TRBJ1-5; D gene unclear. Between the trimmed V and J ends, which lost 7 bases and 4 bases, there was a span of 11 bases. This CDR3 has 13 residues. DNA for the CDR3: TGTGCCAGCACCACAGCGGGAAATCAGCCCCAGCATTTT. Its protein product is CASTTAGNQPQHF.

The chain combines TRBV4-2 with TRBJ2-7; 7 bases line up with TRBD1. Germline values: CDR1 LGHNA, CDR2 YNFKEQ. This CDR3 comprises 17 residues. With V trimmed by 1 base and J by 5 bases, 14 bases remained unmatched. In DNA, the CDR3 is TGTGCCAGCAGCCAAGCAGGGGGTATTCGGGCTCCTGACGAGCAGTACTTC. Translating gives CASSQAGGIRAPDEQYF.

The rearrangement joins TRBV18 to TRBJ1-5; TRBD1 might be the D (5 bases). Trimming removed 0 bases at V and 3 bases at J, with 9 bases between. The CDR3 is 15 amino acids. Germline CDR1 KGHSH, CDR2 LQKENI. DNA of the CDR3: TGTGCCAGCTCACCACCTGGGGGGGACAATCAGCCCCAGCATTTT. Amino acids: CASSPPGGDNQPQHF.

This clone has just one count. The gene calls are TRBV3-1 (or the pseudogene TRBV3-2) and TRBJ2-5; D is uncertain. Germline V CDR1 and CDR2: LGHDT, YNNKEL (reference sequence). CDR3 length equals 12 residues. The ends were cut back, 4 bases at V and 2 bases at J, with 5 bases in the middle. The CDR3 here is CASSLRQETQYF. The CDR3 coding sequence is TGTGCCAGCAGCCTCAGACAAGAGACCCAGTACTTC.

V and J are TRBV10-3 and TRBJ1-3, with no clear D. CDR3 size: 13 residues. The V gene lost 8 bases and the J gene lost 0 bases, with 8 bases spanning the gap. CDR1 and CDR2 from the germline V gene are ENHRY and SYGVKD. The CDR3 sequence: CAIFGSSGNTIYF. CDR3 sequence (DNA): TGTGCCATCTTCGGGAGCTCTGGAAACACCATATATTTT.

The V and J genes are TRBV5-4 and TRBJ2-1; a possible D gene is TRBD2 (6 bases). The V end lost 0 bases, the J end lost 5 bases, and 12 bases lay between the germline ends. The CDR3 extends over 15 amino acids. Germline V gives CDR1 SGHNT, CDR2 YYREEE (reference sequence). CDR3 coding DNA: TGTGCCAGCAGCTTGGCTGGCGGGGTAAACAATGAGCAGTTCTTC. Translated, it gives CASSLAGGVNNEQFF.

In nucleotides, the CDR3 is TGTGCCAGCAACTCCCGACCGGGCAATGAGCAGTTCTTC. It codes for CASNSRPGNEQFF. The chain is built from TRBV7-3 and TRBJ2-1; no clear D gene. This CDR3 is built from 13 residues. The germline V gene encodes CDR1 SGHTA and CDR2 FQGTGA. V gave up 7 bases and J gave up 6 bases, with 13 bases separating them.

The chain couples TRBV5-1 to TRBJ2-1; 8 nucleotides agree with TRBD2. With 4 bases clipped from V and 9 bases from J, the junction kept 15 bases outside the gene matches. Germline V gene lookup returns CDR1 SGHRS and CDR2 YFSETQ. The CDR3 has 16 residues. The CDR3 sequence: CASSLVSGGPFGEQFF. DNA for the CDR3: TGCGCCAGCAGCCTAGTTTCGGGAGGGCCCTTTGGTGAGCAGTTCTTC.

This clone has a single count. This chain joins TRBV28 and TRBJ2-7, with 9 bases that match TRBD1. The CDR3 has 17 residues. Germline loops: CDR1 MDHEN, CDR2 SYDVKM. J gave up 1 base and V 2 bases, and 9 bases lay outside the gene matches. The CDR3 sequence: CASSLMGLGQGSYEQYF. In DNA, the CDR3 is TGTGCCAGCAGTTTAATGGGTTTGGGACAGGGTTCCTACGAGCAGTACTTC.

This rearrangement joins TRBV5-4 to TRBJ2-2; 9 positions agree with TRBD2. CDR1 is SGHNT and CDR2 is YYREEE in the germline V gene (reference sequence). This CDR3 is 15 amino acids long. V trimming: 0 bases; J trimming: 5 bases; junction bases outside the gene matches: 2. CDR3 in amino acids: CASSLVAGVTGELFF. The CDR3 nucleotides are TGTGCCAGCAGCTTGGTAGCGGGAGTGACCGGGGAGCTGTTTTTT.

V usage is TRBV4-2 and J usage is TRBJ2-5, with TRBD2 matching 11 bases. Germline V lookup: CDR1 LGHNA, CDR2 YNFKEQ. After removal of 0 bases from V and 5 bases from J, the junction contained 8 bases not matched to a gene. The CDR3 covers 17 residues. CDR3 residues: CASSQDGTSGEGETQYF. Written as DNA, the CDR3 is TGTGCCAGCAGCCAAGATGGGACTAGCGGCGAGGGGGAGACCCAGTACTTC.

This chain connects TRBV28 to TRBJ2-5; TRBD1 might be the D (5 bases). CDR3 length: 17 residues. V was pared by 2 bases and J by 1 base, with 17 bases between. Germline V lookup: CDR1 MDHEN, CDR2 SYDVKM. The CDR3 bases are TGTGCCAGCAGTTTAGGGTCGCGGATTACAGGCCAAGAGACCCAGTACTTC. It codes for CASSLGSRITGQETQYF.

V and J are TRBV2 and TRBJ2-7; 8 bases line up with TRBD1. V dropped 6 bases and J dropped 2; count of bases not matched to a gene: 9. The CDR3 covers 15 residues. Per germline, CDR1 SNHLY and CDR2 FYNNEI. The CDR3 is CASSNRDRRPYEQYF. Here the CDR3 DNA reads TGTGCCAGCAGCAACCGGGACAGGCGCCCCTACGAGCAGTACTTC.

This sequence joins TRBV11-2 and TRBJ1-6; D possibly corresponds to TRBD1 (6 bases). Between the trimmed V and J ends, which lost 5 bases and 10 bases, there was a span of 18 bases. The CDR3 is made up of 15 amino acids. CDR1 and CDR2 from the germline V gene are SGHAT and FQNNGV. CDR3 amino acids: CASSPQTGMESPLHF. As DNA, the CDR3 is TGTGCCAGCAGCCCCCAAACAGGGATGGAGTCACCCCTCCACTTT. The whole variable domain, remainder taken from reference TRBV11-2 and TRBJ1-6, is EAGVAQSPRYKIIEKRQSVAFWCNPISGHATLYWYQQILGQGPKLLIQFQNNGVVDDSQLPKDRFSAERLKGVDSTLKIQPAKLEDSAVYLCASSPQTGMESPLHFGNGTRLTVT.

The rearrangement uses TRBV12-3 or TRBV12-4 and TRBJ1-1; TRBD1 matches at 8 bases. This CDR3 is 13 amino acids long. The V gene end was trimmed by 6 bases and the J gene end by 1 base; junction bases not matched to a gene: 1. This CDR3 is CASRGTGNTEAFF. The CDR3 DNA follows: TGTGCCAGCAGAGGGACAGGGAACACTGAAGCTTTCTTT.

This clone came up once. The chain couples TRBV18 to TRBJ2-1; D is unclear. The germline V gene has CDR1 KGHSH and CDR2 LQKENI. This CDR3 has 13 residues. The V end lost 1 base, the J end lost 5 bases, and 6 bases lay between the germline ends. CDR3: CASSPQSDNEQFF. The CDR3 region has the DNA TGTGCCAGCTCACCACAGTCAGACAATGAGCAGTTCTTC.

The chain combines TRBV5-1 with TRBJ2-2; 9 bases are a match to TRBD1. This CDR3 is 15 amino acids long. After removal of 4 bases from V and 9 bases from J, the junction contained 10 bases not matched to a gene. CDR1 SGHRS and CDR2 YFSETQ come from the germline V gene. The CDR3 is CASSPRTGVYWELFF. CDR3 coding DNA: TGCGCCAGCAGCCCTCGGACAGGGGTTTACTGGGAGCTGTTTTTT.

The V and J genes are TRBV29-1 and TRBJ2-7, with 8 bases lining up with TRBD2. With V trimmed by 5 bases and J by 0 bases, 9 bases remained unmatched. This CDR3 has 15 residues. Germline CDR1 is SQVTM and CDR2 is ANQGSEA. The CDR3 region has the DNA TGCAGCGTTAAAATAGAGCGGGAGCGCTCCTACGAGCAGTACTTC. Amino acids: CSVKIERERSYEQYF.

The CDR3 coding sequence is TGTGCCAGCAGCTTGGAACCGAGGAACACTGAAGCTTTCTTT. This sequence encodes CASSLEPRNTEAFF. The chain employs TRBV5-4 and TRBJ1-1; D is unclear. The germline V and J ends were trimmed by 0 bases and 1 base, with 7 bases remaining between them. Germline V gene data show CDR1 as SGHNT and CDR2 as YYREEE (reference sequence). This CDR3 spans 14 amino acids.